This T cell receptor (beta chain) is drawn from a study of cytotoxic CD8 clonotypes in ibrutinib-treated CLL. General study points: Public clonotypes were seen rarely and were contracted or stable on treatment. At ibrutinib response, clonality increased, and at progression it declined back toward baseline.

In the case of this clone: The antigen remains unidentified.

This CDR3 has 13 residues. CDR1 and CDR2 (germline): MNHEY, SVGAGI. Trimming left V 6 bases short and J 5 bases short, with 13 bases between. Target depth was 1 in 200,000 to 1 in 1 million T cells, about 10x per clonotype. The repertoire was sequenced with immunoSEQ multiplex PCR; TCRdb's copy has only in-frame clones and lacks some. The sample has about 160,000 clones, roughly four fifths seen once. The TCR was taken from a human donor with chronic lymphocytic leukemia. The chain joins TRBV6-5 to TRBJ1-2; the D gene is possibly TRBD1 (5 bases). This specimen was PBMCs, taken after 12 months of ibrutinib treatment. The CDR3, as DNA: TGTGCCAGCAGCCCTCAGGGTGGATATGGCTACACCTTC. Translating gives CASSPQGGYGYTF.